This T cell receptor beta chain was found in a study of PD-1 blockade in classical Hodgkin lymphoma. Concerning this clone itself: Its matching antigen is unknown.

With no exception, relapse followed autologous stem cell transplantation in all patients, and brentuximab vedotin exposure varied. The table came from immunoSEQ multiplex PCR; TCRdb's copy has only in-frame clones and leaves some out. Of tens of thousands of clones listed, approximately 88% are singletons. The V segment lost 5 bases and the J segment 2 bases; nucleotides outside the gene matches: 9. This CDR3 contains 15 residues. CDR1 and CDR2 (germline): LNHDA, SQIVND (reference sequence). Study-level results: Any patient who commenced nivolumab under 1 year after ASCT was excluded. The study found complete responders had baseline diversity similar to newly diagnosed patients.

This sequence was found in a human donor with classical Hodgkin lymphoma. The sample consisted of peripheral blood mononuclear cells (PBMCs), taken at baseline. J is TRBJ2-7 and V is TRBV19; TRBD2 aligns across 7 bases. CDR3 loop: CASSPGAGDTYEQYF. The CDR3 nucleotides are TGTGCCAGTAGTCCAGGTGCGGGGGATACCTACGAGCAGTACTTC.